Shown below are 13 T cell receptor beta chains from a single sample sequenced in a study of blood T cell repertoires in COVID-19. The data were produced by immunoSEQ multiplex PCR, yet TCRdb's version contains in-frame clones alone and is incomplete. The sample yields 84,000 or so clones, about four fifths seen once. What was sequenced was peripheral blood. The receptor source for this set is a man between 65 and 85 years old with COVID-19, enrolled during active disease.

The chain recombines TRBV20-1 with TRBJ1-2, with 7 bases identical to TRBD1. With V trimmed by 3 bases and J by 8 bases, 12 bases remained unmatched. Germline assignment: CDR1 DFQATT and CDR2 SNEGSKA (reference sequence). The CDR3 totals 14 residues. This chain's CDR3 is CSASDGQASLGYTF. The CDR3 bases are TGCAGTGCTAGTGACGGACAGGCTTCCTTAGGCTACACCTTC.

The CDR3: CASSPRNRPTSGNTIYF. The DNA for the CDR3 is TGTGCCAGCAGCCCCCGGAACAGGCCTACCTCTGGAAACACCATATATTTT. This rearrangement joins TRBV7-8 to TRBJ1-3; D may be TRBD1 (5 bases). Trimming removed 5 bases from V and 0 bases from J, with 17 bases in between. The CDR3 loop spans 17 amino acids. The germline gives CDR1 SGHVS, CDR2 FQNEAQ.

This sequence joins TRBV11-2 and TRBJ1-2, with D possibly TRBD1 on 5 matching bases. The germline V gene encodes CDR1 SGHAT and CDR2 FQNNGV. This CDR3 is built from 14 residues. Trimming removed 3 bases at V and 4 bases at J, with 12 bases between. CDR3 DNA sequence: TGTGCCAGCAGCTTTGGGGGGACGATCTATGGCTACACCTTC. It translates to CASSFGGTIYGYTF.

The chain links TRBV27 to TRBJ2-7, with TRBD1 matching 8 bases. The V gene end was trimmed by 0 bases and the J gene end by 4 bases; junction bases not matched to a gene: 8. This CDR3 comprises 16 residues. Germline loops: CDR1 MNHEY, CDR2 SMNVEV (reference sequence). The CDR3 loop is CASSLSPQTGGYEQYF. In nucleotides, the CDR3 is TGTGCCAGCAGTTTATCGCCCCAAACAGGGGGGTACGAGCAGTACTTC.

This chain uses TRBV12-3 or TRBV12-4 with TRBJ2-1, with 9 bases matching TRBD2. The trim removed 6 bases at V and 10 bases at J, leaving 4 bases unmatched. The CDR3 runs to 12 residues. This CDR3 reads CASSRLAEEQFF. The DNA of the CDR3 is TGTGCCAGCAGCCGACTAGCGGAGGAGCAGTTCTTC.

The chain employs TRBV20-1 and TRBJ2-5, with TRBD2 matching 9 bases. V shed 3 bases, J shed 2 bases, and the junction held 4 bases outside the gene matches. This CDR3 contains 14 residues. Germline CDR1 DFQATT, CDR2 SNEGSKA (reference sequence). The CDR3 reads CSASIAGEQETQYF. For the CDR3, the DNA is TGCAGTGCTAGTATAGCGGGGGAGCAAGAGACCCAGTACTTC.

This chain joins TRBV25-1 and TRBJ1-1; 7 bases align to TRBD1. V gave up 5 bases and J gave up 2 bases; unmatched junction bases: 5. The CDR3 runs 14 residues. Germline V gives CDR1 MGHDK, CDR2 SYGVNS. Written as DNA, the CDR3 is TGTGCCAGCAGTCGGGACAGTCCAAACACTGAAGCTTTCTTT. Translating gives CASSRDSPNTEAFF.

This chain joins TRBV5-1 and TRBJ1-1; D may be TRBD1 (5 bases). Deletions cut 5 bases from V and 4 bases from J, with 15 bases between. This CDR3 is built from 14 residues. Germline CDR1 and CDR2: SGHRS and YFSETQ. The CDR3 sequence: CASRVKSDSTEAFF. CDR3 coding DNA: TGCGCCAGCAGAGTGAAATCAGACAGCACTGAAGCTTTCTTT.

The chain carries TRBV6-5 and TRBJ1-1; tentatively, D is TRBD1 (6 bases). From germline, CDR1 is MNHEY and CDR2 SVGAGI. This CDR3 is built from 14 residues. Trimming left V 6 bases short and J 0 bases short, with 11 bases between. CDR3 in amino acids: CASSIQGMNTEAFF. Written as DNA, the CDR3 is TGTGCCAGCAGCATACAGGGTATGAACACTGAAGCTTTCTTT.

The chain links TRBV10-3 to TRBJ1-1; TRBD1 might be the D (5 bases). V shed 2 bases and J shed 4 bases, with 14 bases lying between them. CDR1 ENHRY and CDR2 SYGVKD come from the germline V gene. The CDR3 contains 15 residues. CDR3 in amino acids: CAISETSGKSTEAFF. The DNA of the CDR3 is TGTGCCATCAGTGAGACTTCAGGGAAGAGCACTGAAGCTTTCTTT.

The rearrangement links TRBV6-2 or TRBV6-3 to TRBJ1-2; the match to TRBD1 covers 11 bases. V was clipped by 2 bases and J by 5 bases; unmatched bases: 7. CDR3 length: 16 amino acids. Germline V gene lookup returns CDR1 MNHEY and CDR2 SVGEGT. The CDR3 spells CASSYGDRGERYGYTF. The DNA for the CDR3 is TGTGCCAGCAGTTACGGGGACAGGGGGGAACGGTATGGCTACACCTTC.

The J gene is TRBJ2-2, the V gene TRBV5-5; D perhaps matches TRBD2 (5 bases). Per germline, CDR1 SGHKS and CDR2 YYEKEE (reference sequence). The CDR3 length is 15 residues. V shed 3 bases and J shed 1 base, with 10 bases lying between them. The CDR3 DNA reads as TGTGCCAGCAGCTCTCTAGCTCTGAACACCGGGGAGCTGTTTTTT. Its protein is CASSSLALNTGELFF. Using reference TRBV5-5 and TRBJ2-2 for the parts outside the CDR3, the full variable domain is DAGVTQSPTHLIKTRGQQVTLRCSPISGHKSVSWYQQVLGQGPQFIFQYYEKEERGRGNFPDRFSARQFPNYSSELNVNALLLGDSALYLCASSSLALNTGELFFGEGSRLTVL.

The V and J genes are TRBV5-4 and TRBJ1-2; no reliable D call. V lost 0 bases, J lost 1 base, and 7 bases lay in between. Germline-derived CDR1 and CDR2 are SGHNT and YYREEE (reference sequence). This CDR3 region has 14 residues. The CDR3 reads CASSLDGNNYGYTF. The CDR3 DNA is TGTGCCAGCAGCTTGGACGGGAATAACTATGGCTACACCTTC.